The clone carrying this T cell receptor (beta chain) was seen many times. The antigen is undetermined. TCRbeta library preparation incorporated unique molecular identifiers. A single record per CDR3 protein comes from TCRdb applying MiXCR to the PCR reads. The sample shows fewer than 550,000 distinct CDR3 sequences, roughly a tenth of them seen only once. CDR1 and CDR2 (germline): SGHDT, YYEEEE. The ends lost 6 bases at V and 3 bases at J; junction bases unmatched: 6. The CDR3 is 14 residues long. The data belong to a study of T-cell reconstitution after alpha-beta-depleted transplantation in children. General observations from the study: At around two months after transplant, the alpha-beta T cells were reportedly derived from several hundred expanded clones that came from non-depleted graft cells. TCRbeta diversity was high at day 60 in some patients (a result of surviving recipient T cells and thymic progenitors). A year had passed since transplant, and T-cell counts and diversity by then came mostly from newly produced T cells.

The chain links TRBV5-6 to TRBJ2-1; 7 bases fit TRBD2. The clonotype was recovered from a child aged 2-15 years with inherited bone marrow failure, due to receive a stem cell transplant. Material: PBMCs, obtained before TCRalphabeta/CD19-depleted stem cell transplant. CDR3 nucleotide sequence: TGTGCCAGCACCGTAACTAGCGTCTACAATGAGCAGTTCTTC. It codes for CASTVTSVYNEQFF.